A single sample gave rise to the 26 T cell receptor beta chains below, sequenced in a study of cytomegalovirus exposure and HLA in healthy donors. 13 Jbeta primers and 60 Vbeta primers were used for the PCR. Profiling relied on immunoSEQ multiplex PCR, and the TCRdb table lists in-frame clones only, not all of them. The table records about 130,000 clones, around 78% of them present only once. The sequenced sample consisted of PBMCs. These receptors all stem from a woman aged 45-60 years in good health and CMV-seronegative.

The chain carries TRBV18 and TRBJ1-2, with TRBD1 matching over 8 bases. V trimming: 2 bases; J trimming: 7 bases; junction bases outside the gene matches: 3. Per the germline V gene, CDR1 is KGHSH and CDR2 is LQKENI. The CDR3 spans 13 residues. The CDR3 region is CASSPDRGSGYTF. In nucleotides, the CDR3 is TGTGCCAGCTCACCAGACAGGGGCTCTGGCTACACCTTC.

The chain joins TRBV5-1 to TRBJ2-3; TRBD2 might be the D (5 bases). Germline CDR1 and CDR2: SGHRS and YFSETQ. There are 16 residues in the CDR3. Trimming removed 0 bases from V and 2 bases from J, with 13 bases in between. CDR3 residues: CASSLGTRVFTDTQYF. CDR3 nucleotide sequence: TGCGCCAGCAGCTTGGGGACTCGAGTCTTCACAGATACGCAGTATTTT.

The chain carries TRBV7-9 and TRBJ2-1, with 10 bases that match TRBD2. Unmatched junction bases numbered 2, after V lost 5 bases and J lost 4 bases. Germline CDR1 and CDR2: SEHNR and FQNEAQ (reference sequence). The CDR3 has 14 residues. CDR3 protein: CASSTSGVYNEQFF. The CDR3 coding sequence is TGTGCCAGCAGCACTAGCGGGGTATACAATGAGCAGTTCTTC.

The rearrangement joins TRBV28 to TRBJ2-7; perhaps TRBD1 as D (6 bases). V was shortened by 9 bases and J by 4 bases, with 19 bases between the two germline ends. The V gene's germline CDR1 is MDHEN and CDR2 SYDVKM. CDR3 length: 14 residues. Written as DNA, the CDR3 is TGTGCCAGTAAGGAATCCAGGGGTCGGTACGAGCAGTACTTC. Amino acids: CASKESRGRYEQYF.

The gene calls are TRBV5-8 and TRBJ1-4; D may be TRBD1 (5 bases). The CDR3 runs to 17 residues. V dropped 1 base and J dropped 4 bases, with 17 bases sitting between them. CDR1 and CDR2 from the germline V gene are SGHTS and YDEGEE. In DNA, the CDR3 is TGTGCCAGCAGCTTGTGGGAACTGGGGGGAGTTAATGAAAAACTGTTTTTT. It is translated as CASSLWELGGVNEKLFF.

V and J are TRBV27 and TRBJ1-1, with 11 bases matching TRBD1. Germline V CDR1 and CDR2: MNHEY, SMNVEV (reference sequence). With V trimmed by 5 bases and J by 3 bases, 11 bases remained unmatched. The CDR3 runs 17 residues. CDR3 region: CASSLRPDRGQDTEAFF. The CDR3, as DNA: TGTGCCAGCAGTCTGCGACCGGACAGGGGGCAAGACACTGAAGCTTTCTTT.

The chain employs TRBV28 and TRBJ1-2; D gene uncertain. Germline loops: CDR1 MDHEN, CDR2 SYDVKM. Trimming shortened V by 6 bases and J by 13 bases, and 24 bases separated the two germline ends. The CDR3 extends over 14 amino acids. The CDR3: CASRVPSAGPFSTF. DNA of the CDR3: TGTGCCAGCAGGGTCCCGTCGGCAGGCCCTTTCAGCACCTTC.

The chain links TRBV6-1 to TRBJ1-2; D ambiguous. This CDR3 comprises 15 residues. The germline gives CDR1 MNHNS, CDR2 SASEGT. Trimming cost V 0 bases and J 5 bases, with 13 bases left between them. The CDR3 DNA is TGTGCCAGCAGTGAAGCTACCCCGCCGGGGTATGGCTACACCTTC. Protein product: CASSEATPPGYGYTF.

This clone has just one count. The rearrangement links TRBV2 to TRBJ1-1; D ambiguous. Germline V lookup: CDR1 SNHLY, CDR2 FYNNEI. This CDR3 region has 13 residues. V lost 10 bases to trimming and J lost 1 base, with 13 bases between them. DNA for the CDR3: TGTGCCACCAAGGAAACAGCGAACACTGAAGCTTTCTTT. It translates to CATKETANTEAFF.

A note on this clone: The same CDR3 can be traced to other DNA sequences in this sample. The chain links TRBV5-1 to TRBJ1-2; TRBD1 matches at 10 bases. The CDR3 runs to 15 residues. Germline V gene lookup returns CDR1 SGHRS and CDR2 YFSETQ. V lost 0 bases and J lost 6; bases outside the gene matches: 5. The CDR3 DNA is TGCGCCAGCAGCTTGGCCTTGGGACAGGGGAATGGCTACACCTTC. It codes for CASSLALGQGNGYTF.

V usage is TRBV6-1 and J usage is TRBJ1-2; the match to TRBD1 covers 9 bases. V shed 6 bases and J 4 bases; nucleotides not matched to a gene: 9. The CDR3 covers 15 residues. Germline lookup yields CDR1 MNHNS and CDR2 SASEGT. The CDR3 region is CASSQVDRGGYGYTF. As DNA, the CDR3 is TGTGCCAGCAGCCAGGTGGACAGGGGAGGCTATGGCTACACCTTC.

The chain employs TRBV18 and TRBJ1-1; D remains unclear. Trimming removed 5 bases from V and 4 bases from J, with 17 bases in between. There are 15 residues in the CDR3. Germline V gene data show CDR1 as KGHSH and CDR2 as LQKENI. This CDR3 reads CASSTGGGLGTEAFF. CDR3 nucleotides: TGTGCCAGCTCAACGGGCGGAGGATTGGGCACTGAAGCTTTCTTT. The full variable domain, in which reference TRBV18 and TRBJ1-1 provide the parts outside the CDR3, is NAGVMQNPRHLVRRRGQEARLRCSPMKGHSHVYWYRQLPEEGLKFMVYLQKENIIDESGMPKERFSAEFPKEGPSILRIQQVVRGDSAAYFCASSTGGGLGTEAFFGQGTRLTVV.

V gene TRBV2 combines with J gene TRBJ1-1; tentatively, D is TRBD1 (5 bases). The CDR3 contains 14 residues. Germline V gene data show CDR1 as SNHLY and CDR2 as FYNNEI. The V and J ends lost 7 bases and 4 bases respectively, with 16 bases between them. The CDR3: CASTSLGGGTEAFF. The DNA for the CDR3 is TGTGCCAGCACCTCGCTGGGGGGTGGCACTGAAGCTTTCTTT.

The J gene is TRBJ2-5, the V gene TRBV27; TRBD2 matches 15 bases. CDR1 is MNHEY, CDR2 SMNVEV, per germline (reference sequence). This CDR3 spans 17 amino acids. The trim removed 4 bases at V and 5 bases at J, leaving 8 bases unmatched. DNA for the CDR3: TGTGCCAGCAGTTCCAGGACTAGCGGGAGGGCCAGGGAGACCCAGTACTTC. Translation: CASSSRTSGRARETQYF.

The chain combines TRBV15 with TRBJ2-1; 9 bases fit TRBD2. Per germline, CDR1 LNHNV and CDR2 YYDKDF (reference sequence). CDR3 length equals 19 residues. With V trimmed by 0 bases and J by 2 bases, 11 bases remained unmatched. This CDR3 reads CATSREGPFSGSTYNEQFF. CDR3 coding DNA: TGTGCCACCAGCAGAGAGGGTCCATTTAGCGGGAGCACCTACAATGAGCAGTTCTTC.

The chain uses TRBV30 and TRBJ1-5, with 8 bases identical to TRBD1. Germline V lookup: CDR1 GTSNPN, CDR2 SVGIG (reference sequence). The CDR3 sequence is 15 residues long. V lost 7 bases and J lost 2; bases outside the gene matches: 10. The CDR3 reads CALGQGSGGNQPQHF. The CDR3 region has the DNA TGTGCCTTAGGACAGGGTTCAGGGGGCAATCAGCCCCAGCATTTT.

The chain is built from TRBV5-4 and TRBJ1-1; 8 nucleotides match TRBD1. Trimming at V came to 4 bases and at J to 4 bases, leaving 6 bases not matched to a gene. The CDR3 is made up of 14 amino acids. Germline loops: CDR1 SGHNT, CDR2 YYREEE (reference sequence). The CDR3 region has the DNA TGTGCCAGCAGCGTACAGGGGGTAGGCACTGAAGCTTTCTTT. This encodes CASSVQGVGTEAFF.

This clone was counted between two and nine times. The J gene is TRBJ1-2, the V gene TRBV7-3; TRBD1 agrees at 9 bases. V dropped 5 bases and J dropped 5; count of bases not matched to a gene: 6. Germline assignment: CDR1 SGHTA and CDR2 FQGTGA. There are 14 residues in the CDR3. The CDR3 nucleotides are TGTGCCAGCAGCCCCGGGACAGGGACTTATGGCTACACCTTC. It translates to CASSPGTGTYGYTF.

CDR3 DNA: TGTGCCAGTTTTCCCGGGACTAGCCATTTGAATGAGCAGTTCTTC. It yields the protein CASFPGTSHLNEQFF. The chain combines TRBV19 with TRBJ2-1; 9 bases match TRBD2. The CDR3 consists of 15 residues. Germline assignment: CDR1 LNHDA and CDR2 SQIVND (reference sequence). The V and J ends lost 8 bases and 7 bases, in that order; junction bases with no gene match: 12.

The V and J genes are TRBV28 and TRBJ1-2; no definite D call. The ends were cut back, 6 bases at V and 1 base at J, with 6 bases in the middle. The CDR3 is made up of 12 amino acids. Germline loops: CDR1 MDHEN, CDR2 SYDVKM. The CDR3 sequence: CASSPDNYGYTF. For the CDR3, the DNA is TGTGCCAGCAGCCCAGATAACTATGGCTACACCTTC.

The chain combines TRBV4-2 with TRBJ1-1, with D hard to call. The CDR3 is 15 residues long. Trimming shortened V by 2 bases and J by 10 bases, and 20 bases separated the two germline ends. CDR1 is LGHNA, CDR2 YNFKEQ, per germline. The CDR3 is CASSQSVSGLRGAFF. The CDR3 region has the DNA TGTGCCAGCAGCCAAAGCGTCAGCGGGCTTCGAGGAGCTTTCTTT.

The rearrangement uses TRBV10-3 and TRBJ2-1; D is perhaps TRBD2 (6 bases). The CDR3 runs to 13 residues. The germline V gene has CDR1 ENHRY and CDR2 SYGVKD. Deletions cut 3 bases from V and 9 bases from J, with 12 bases between. The CDR3 region has the DNA TGTGCCATCAGTGATCGGGTCGGGGGTGAGCAGTTCTTC. It encodes CAISDRVGGEQFF.

The chain couples TRBV27 to TRBJ1-4; D gene unclear. Germline V gene sequence: CDR1 MNHEY, CDR2 SMNVEV (reference sequence). The V and J ends lost 7 bases and 3 bases respectively, with 12 bases between them. The CDR3 loop spans 14 amino acids. CDR3 bases: TGTGCCAGCAAGGAGCTACCTGCTAATGAAAAACTGTTTTTT. The encoded protein is CASKELPANEKLFF.

The chain employs TRBV7-2 and TRBJ1-4, with TRBD1 matching 8 bases. The germline V gene encodes CDR1 SGHTA and CDR2 FQGNSA. J lost 0 bases, V lost 4 bases, and 1 base had no gene match. This CDR3 is 15 amino acids long. The CDR3 region is CASSSDRATNEKLFF. The CDR3 nucleotides read TGTGCCAGCAGCTCGGACAGGGCAACTAATGAAAAACTGTTTTTT.

This chain links TRBV5-1 with TRBJ2-5; a weak D match, TRBD2 (6 bases). Germline CDR1 and CDR2: SGHRS and YFSETQ. V was shortened by 2 bases and J by 2 bases, with 13 bases between the two germline ends. The CDR3 consists of 15 residues. The CDR3 reads CASSLETRVQETQYF. The CDR3 DNA is TGCGCCAGCAGCTTAGAGACTAGGGTTCAAGAGACCCAGTACTTC.

The chain employs TRBV6-5 and TRBJ1-1, with 9 nucleotides matching TRBD1. Germline CDR1 reads MNHEY; CDR2 reads SVGAGI. The CDR3 length is 14 residues. V lost 2 bases and J lost 4; bases outside the gene matches: 2. CDR3 coding DNA: TGTGCCAGCAGTTACGACAGGGGGTTCACTGAAGCTTTCTTT. It encodes CASSYDRGFTEAFF.